This paragraph covers one T cell receptor (beta chain) sequence. This clonotype was recorded at least ten times. Its antigen remains unidentified. No qualities accompany the bases; no much larger clone lies one base away. The data stem from a study of CD8 T cells in ankylosing spondylitis (dated by TCRdb to 2016 to 2017). Regarding the study in general: The study set out to find disease-linked TCR variants by profiling T cell receptor beta repertoires in ankylosing spondylitis patients and healthy donors. In total, the full study cohort was made up of roughly 110 healthy donors and 25 to 30 ankylosing spondylitis patients. Peripheral blood samples were taken, and synovial fluid was additionally collected from ankylosing spondylitis patients.

The run used an Illumina HiSeq 2500. Quantitative 5'-RACE with molecular barcodes was used to prepare TCR beta libraries. Per the source publication's procedure: A new computational method based on a probabilistic model of VDJ rearrangement was used to identify disease-linked TCR variants. The public reads were reprocessed in TCRdb via fastp at Q25 and MiXCR, keeping in-frame beta chains. Each entry is one CDR3 protein sequence, shown with its most common DNA and genes. TCRdb's processing, not the study's, gives the V and J calls here. Within this sample are about 280,000 distinct CDR3 sequences, with around 20% of them counted one time only. The ten largest account for less than 9.5% of the sample. The full study reports these points: Blood from ankylosing spondylitis patients appeared to be characterized by a TCR beta motif made up of under ten highly homologous amino acid variants. Some TCR beta motif variants had previously been reported in synovial fluid and blood of reactive arthritis patients, which suggested common disease-initiation mechanisms. The disease-linked clones had a CD8+ phenotype and were found at relatively low frequencies in peripheral blood. According to the report, matched synovial fluid samples from ankylosing spondylitis patients were significantly enriched for the disease-linked clones.

The sequenced sample consisted of blood, either unsorted or a sorted T cell fraction (not recorded which). This receptor was identified in a male donor with ankylosing spondylitis or in good health (not recorded which).

The nucleotides are TGTGCCACCAGCGGGGGCCTCACTAGCACAGATACGCAGTATTTT. Its translation reads: CATSGGLTSTDTQYF. Recombination joined TRBV15 with TRBJ2-3; matching of 6 bases hints at TRBD1 as the D gene. The cysteine opens and the phenylalanine closes a CDR3 of 15 amino acids. Of the read, only the CDR3 DNA is kept; its 45 bases are in frame from base 1. V is cut by 5 bases and J by 0 bases, and the space between the germline ends is 12 bases. According to the germline V gene (reference sequence), CDR1 reads LNHNV and CDR2 reads YYDKDF.